This T cell receptor (beta chain) was captured in a study of T cell responses to AZD1222 COVID-19 vaccine. Sequencing used immunoSEQ multiplex PCR; TCRdb keeps in-frame clones, though not all of them. The sample has around 160,000 clones, about 90% seen once. The sequence was collected from an adult who received the AZD1222 COVID-19 vaccine. This material consisted of peripheral blood, taken 28 days after the second AZD1222 dose.

CDR3 region: CASSQAPGSGEKLFF. As DNA, the CDR3 is TGTGCCAGCAGCCAAGCCCCGGGGTCGGGAGAAAAACTGTTTTTT. The gene calls are TRBV3-1 (or the pseudogene TRBV3-2) and TRBJ1-4; D call uncertain. The germline CDR1 and CDR2 sequences are LGHDT and YNNKEL (reference sequence). CDR3 length: 15 residues. V gave up 1 base and J gave up 8 bases, with 14 bases separating them.